This note documents a single T cell receptor (beta chain) sequence. Its antigen is still unknown. Sequencing used immunoSEQ multiplex PCR; TCRdb keeps in-frame clones, though not all of them. Of tens of thousands of clones listed, 92% are singletons. These data come from a study of OX40 agonist ivuxolimab in advanced cancers. In germline, CDR1 is SGHTA, CDR2 FQGNSA. This CDR3 has 18 residues. V was clipped by 1 base and J by 5 bases; unmatched bases: 12. Whole-study findings and limits: At 0.1 to 3.0 mg/kg and by week 6, clonal expansion occurred in CD4+ and CD8+ blood T cells.

The clonotype originates from an adult with an advanced solid tumor such as melanoma, head and neck, liver or kidney cancer. The genes are TRBV7-2 and TRBJ2-3, with 10 nucleotides matching TRBD2. This material consisted of CD4+ or CD8+ T cells sorted from blood, taken in a trial of the OX40 agonist ivuxolimab. The CDR3 is CASSLVVVWLAGEDTQYF. DNA of the CDR3: TGTGCCAGCAGCTTAGTAGTAGTTTGGCTAGCGGGAGAAGATACGCAGTATTTT.